The 17 T cell receptor beta chains listed next were all sequenced from one sample in a study of cytomegalovirus exposure and HLA in healthy donors. Use of 60 Vbeta and 13 Jbeta primers characterized the PCR. The assay was immunoSEQ multiplex PCR, and TCRdb's table has in-frame clones only and misses some. The data contain about 180,000 clones, more than 75% of them singletons. The sequenced sample was PBMCs. The source of these receptors is a man in his forties in good health and CMV-seronegative.

The chain's CDR3 is CAWRGTGLGYTF. CDR3 in DNA: TGTGCCTGGAGGGGGACAGGGCTTGGCTACACCTTC. The chain carries TRBV30 and TRBJ1-2, with 9 bases that match TRBD1. The CDR3 consists of 12 residues. Germline-derived CDR1 and CDR2 are GTSNPN and SVGIG (reference sequence). The ends lost 3 bases at V and 7 bases at J; junction bases unmatched: 3.

The rearrangement uses TRBV7-9 and TRBJ2-7; 16 nucleotides align to TRBD2. This CDR3 contains 14 residues. Germline V gives CDR1 SEHNR, CDR2 FQNEAQ (reference sequence). The trim removed 5 bases at V and 13 bases at J, leaving 8 bases unmatched. The DNA of the CDR3 is TGTGCCAGCAGCCGGGGACTAGCGGGAGGGCCTATCTACTTC. Translated: CASSRGLAGGPIYF. The entire variable domain, with the rest obtained from reference TRBV7-9 and TRBJ2-7, is as follows: DTGVSQNPRHKITKRGQNVTFRCDPISEHNRLYWYRQTLGQGPEFLTYFQNEAQLEKSRLLSDRFSAERPKGSFSTLEIQRTEQGDSAMYLCASSRGLAGGPIYFGPGTRLTVT.

The count of this clone is one. The chain employs TRBV27 and TRBJ1-2; 8 bases fit TRBD1. Losses at the gene ends were 4 bases for V and 3 bases for J; bases not matched to a gene: 4. Germline CDR1 is MNHEY and CDR2 is SMNVEV (reference sequence). The CDR3 consists of 14 residues. CDR3 amino acids: CASSSTGVDYGYTF. CDR3 DNA: TGTGCCAGCAGTTCGACAGGGGTTGACTATGGCTACACCTTC.

V is TRBV7-6 and J is TRBJ2-4; D perhaps matches TRBD1 (6 bases). The ends were cut back, 4 bases at V and 3 bases at J, with 13 bases in the middle. Per the germline V gene, CDR1 is SGHVS and CDR2 is FNYEAQ. The CDR3 is made up of 15 amino acids. This CDR3 is CASSSHRDGKNIQYF. The CDR3 DNA reads TGTGCCAGCAGCTCTCACAGGGATGGCAAAAACATTCAGTACTTC. The full variable domain, rest sourced from reference TRBV7-6 and TRBJ2-4, is GAGVSQSPRYKVTKRGQDVALRCDPISGHVSLYWYRQALGQGPEFLTYFNYEAQQDKSGLPNDRFSAERPEGSISTLTIQRTEQRDSAMYRCASSSHRDGKNIQYFGAGTRLSVL.

The chain joins TRBV5-4 to TRBJ2-1; D may be TRBD2 (6 bases). Germline V CDR1 and CDR2: SGHNT, YYREEE (reference sequence). With 0 bases removed from V and 2 bases from J, the gap between germline ends came to 9 bases. The CDR3 runs to 15 residues. Here the CDR3 DNA reads TGTGCCAGCAGCTTGGCACTAGCCACCTACAATGAGCAGTTCTTC. It specifies CASSLALATYNEQFF.

This clone is a singleton in its sample. CDR3 in DNA: TGTGCCAGCAGCGAGGGACTCACGAACACTGAAGCTTTCTTT. Translating gives CASSEGLTNTEAFF. V is TRBV9 and J is TRBJ1-1; perhaps TRBD1 as D (5 bases). The ends were cut back, 3 bases at V and 1 base at J, with 10 bases in the middle. This CDR3 comprises 14 residues. Germline assignment: CDR1 SGDLS and CDR2 YYNGEE.

The chain links TRBV19 to TRBJ2-3; a possible D gene is TRBD2 (6 bases). Germline values: CDR1 LNHDA, CDR2 SQIVND (reference sequence). The CDR3 is 14 residues long. Trimming pared 6 bases from V and 0 bases from J, leaving 10 bases between. DNA for the CDR3: TGTGCCAGTAGGAAGGACTATAGCACAGATACGCAGTATTTT. Its protein product is CASRKDYSTDTQYF.

This clone was picked up a small number of times. This chain connects TRBV4-3 to TRBJ1-2; TRBD1 is a possible D gene (6 bases). This CDR3 is built from 13 residues. Germline assignment: CDR1 LGHNA and CDR2 YSLEER. Trimming removed 3 bases at V and 8 bases at J, with 13 bases between. The CDR3 bases are TGCGCCAGCAGCCATGGACAGTCTACAGGCTACACCTTC. This encodes CASSHGQSTGYTF.

J is TRBJ2-7 and V is TRBV7-2, with 10 bases fitting TRBD2. The CDR3 totals 14 residues. V was clipped by 4 bases and J by 11 bases; unmatched bases: 11. The germline V gene has CDR1 SGHTA and CDR2 FQGNSA. This CDR3 reads CASSSLAGAQTEYF. CDR3 nucleotide sequence: TGTGCCAGCAGCTCCCTAGCGGGAGCTCAGACGGAGTACTTC.

The V and J genes are TRBV7-9 and TRBJ2-2, with TRBD2 matching 9 bases. The CDR3 totals 16 residues. V was pared by 4 bases and J by 6 bases, with 9 bases of the junction left unmatched. Germline CDR1 and CDR2: SEHNR and FQNEAQ (reference sequence). CDR3 sequence (DNA): TGTGCCAGCAGCTCTTTAGCGGGAGTGTCTTCCGGGGAGCTGTTTTTT. Residues: CASSSLAGVSSGELFF.

This clone appeared once. J is TRBJ1-2 and V is TRBV6-5, with 9 bases lining up with TRBD1. The CDR3 covers 14 residues. CDR1 and CDR2 from the germline V gene are MNHEY and SVGAGI. V gave up 0 bases and J gave up 5 bases; unmatched junction bases: 1. The CDR3 nucleotides are TGTGCCAGCAGTTACTCGACAGGGGGGTATGGCTACACCTTC. This translates into CASSYSTGGYGYTF.

The chain has TRBV14 and TRBJ2-3, with 8 bases fitting TRBD1. The CDR3 spans 16 residues. Per germline, CDR1 SGHDN and CDR2 FVKESK. Losses at the gene ends were 2 bases for V and 1 base for J; bases not matched to a gene: 5. The CDR3 is CASSQKTGVRTDTQYF. The CDR3 region has the DNA TGTGCCAGCAGCCAAAAGACAGGGGTCCGCACAGATACGCAGTATTTT.

The chain is built from TRBV7-3 and TRBJ2-2; possible D gene TRBD2, 5 bases. The CDR3 runs to 15 residues. V gave up 2 bases and J gave up 4 bases, with 11 bases separating them. Germline V CDR1 and CDR2: SGHTA, FQGTGA. This CDR3 is CASSLGPRGTGELFF. Here the CDR3 DNA reads TGTGCCAGCAGCTTAGGACCCCGGGGCACCGGGGAGCTGTTTTTT.

This chain uses TRBV25-1 with TRBJ2-1, with 7 bases aligning to TRBD2. The CDR3 extends over 14 amino acids. Per germline, CDR1 MGHDK and CDR2 SYGVNS. The V and J ends lost 2 bases and 3 bases, in that order; junction bases with no gene match: 1. DNA for the CDR3: TGTGCCAGCAGTGAAGGGGGGGACTACAATGAGCAGTTCTTC. Translation gives CASSEGGDYNEQFF.

V gene TRBV28 combines with J gene TRBJ2-5, with D unresolved. Germline V lookup: CDR1 MDHEN, CDR2 SYDVKM. The V gene lost 1 base and the J gene lost 1 base, with 10 bases spanning the gap. The length of the CDR3 is 15 residues. CDR3 nucleotide sequence: TGTGCCAGCAGTTTATTCGGTAATCGCCAAGAGACCCAGTACTTC. Its translation is CASSLFGNRQETQYF.

The chain couples TRBV28 to TRBJ2-1; tentative D call: TRBD1 (6 bases). Germline V gene lookup returns CDR1 MDHEN and CDR2 SYDVKM. This CDR3 has 13 amino acids. Between the trimmed V and J ends, which lost 5 bases and 6 bases, there was a span of 11 bases. CDR3: CASSTQGSNEQFF. The CDR3 nucleotides are TGTGCCAGCAGTACCCAGGGGAGCAATGAGCAGTTCTTC.

The chain links TRBV19 to TRBJ1-2; the D is unclear. Per the germline V gene, CDR1 is LNHDA and CDR2 is SQIVND (reference sequence). Between the trimmed V and J ends, which lost 3 bases and 0 bases, there was a span of 8 bases. This CDR3 has 14 residues. DNA for the CDR3: TGTGCCAGTAGTATTTCCCCGGCTAACTATGGCTACACCTTC. Translating it yields CASSISPANYGYTF.